A single sample is the source of the 21 T cell receptor beta chains below, sequenced in a study of blood T cell repertoires in COVID-19. Some clones are missing from TCRdb's copy, which holds only in-frame ones; the method was immunoSEQ multiplex PCR. Here the sample spans approximately 30,000 clones, 70% to 90% being singletons. The source material was peripheral blood. These receptors originate from a human donor in a cohort sampled during active COVID-19.

V usage is TRBV7-9 and J usage is TRBJ2-5; 10 bases align to TRBD2. This CDR3 spans 14 amino acids. From germline, CDR1 is SEHNR and CDR2 FQNEAQ (reference sequence). After removal of 2 bases from V and 7 bases from J, the junction contained 4 bases not matched to a gene. CDR3 coding DNA: TGTGCCAGCAGCTTACTAGCGGGGGTTCTGACCCAGTACTTC. The encoded protein is CASSLLAGVLTQYF.

The chain uses TRBV7-9 and TRBJ2-7; the D gene is possibly TRBD2 (5 bases). Trimming cost V 1 base and J 6 bases, with 7 bases left between them. The CDR3 sequence is 12 residues long. Germline V gives CDR1 SEHNR, CDR2 FQNEAQ (reference sequence). The CDR3 loop reads CASSLEGGEQYF. CDR3 DNA sequence: TGTGCCAGCAGCTTAGAAGGAGGCGAGCAGTACTTC.

This chain links TRBV7-9 with TRBJ2-3; TRBD2 agrees at 7 bases. There are 15 residues in the CDR3. V trimming: 1 base; J trimming: 2 bases; junction bases outside the gene matches: 3. Germline V gives CDR1 SEHNR, CDR2 FQNEAQ (reference sequence). The CDR3 coding sequence is TGTGCCAGCAGCTTAGGAGCGGGACCCACAGATACGCAGTATTTT. Its translation: CASSLGAGPTDTQYF. Full variable domain (remainder filled in from reference TRBV7-9 and TRBJ2-3): DTGVSQNPRHKITKRGQNVTFRCDPISEHNRLYWYRQTLGQGPEFLTYFQNEAQLEKSRLLSDRFSAERPKGSFSTLEIQRTEQGDSAMYLCASSLGAGPTDTQYFGPGTRLTVL.

This clone was observed a single time. The CDR3 protein is CASSGTAAWDEQFF. Written as DNA, the CDR3 is TGTGCCAGTAGTGGGACAGCTGCTTGGGATGAGCAGTTCTTC. The rearrangement uses TRBV19 and TRBJ2-1; 7 bases fit TRBD1. V was clipped by 5 bases and J by 8 bases; unmatched bases: 9. CDR3 length equals 14 residues. Germline assignment: CDR1 LNHDA and CDR2 SQIVND (reference sequence).

This clone was seen a handful of times. This chain links TRBV11-2 with TRBJ2-2; maybe TRBD1 (5 bases). Trimming shortened V by 4 bases and J by 4 bases, and 13 bases separated the two germline ends. The CDR3 length is 15 residues. CDR1 is SGHAT and CDR2 is FQNNGV in the germline V gene. The CDR3, as DNA: TGTGCCAGCAGCTCCATCGACAGATTCACCGGGGAGCTGTTTTTT. Translated, it gives CASSSIDRFTGELFF.

This chain uses TRBV9 with TRBJ1-1; perhaps TRBD1 as D (6 bases). V was clipped by 4 bases and J by 5 bases, with 15 bases between them. Germline V gene data show CDR1 as SGDLS and CDR2 as YYNGEE. The CDR3 has 14 amino acids. The CDR3 coding sequence is TGTGCCAGCAGCAAAGGACAGTTTAGAACTGAAGCTTTCTTT. This codes for CASSKGQFRTEAFF.

The rearrangement joins TRBV15 to TRBJ2-4, with a weak D call TRBD2 (5 bases). V lost 1 base to trimming and J lost 0 bases, with 10 bases between them. CDR3 length equals 16 residues. The germline gives CDR1 LNHNV, CDR2 YYDKDF (reference sequence). The chain's CDR3 is CATSRASGGAKNIQYF. The CDR3 DNA follows: TGTGCCACCAGCAGAGCTTCCGGAGGAGCCAAAAACATTCAGTACTTC.

CDR3 sequence (DNA): TGTGCCAGCAGTTACGTGGGGACAGGGAGGGCTGGCTACACCTTC. It specifies CASSYVGTGRAGYTF. The chain uses TRBV6-5 and TRBJ1-2, with 9 positions matching TRBD1. The V gene's germline CDR1 is MNHEY and CDR2 SVGAGI. CDR3 length: 15 residues. V lost 2 bases, J lost 7 bases, and 8 bases stayed unmatched.

CDR3 amino acids: CASSLGPVLSGNTIYF. As DNA, the CDR3 is TGTGCCAGCAGCTTAGGGCCCGTCCTCTCTGGAAACACCATATATTTT. The rearrangement uses TRBV7-3 and TRBJ1-3; D ambiguous. The CDR3 consists of 16 residues. Germline assignment: CDR1 SGHTA and CDR2 FQGTGA. With 2 bases removed from V and 0 bases from J, the gap between germline ends came to 11 bases.

The V gene is TRBV5-4, the J gene TRBJ2-7; a weak D match, TRBD1 (6 bases). CDR3 length: 14 residues. Germline V gene sequence: CDR1 SGHNT, CDR2 YYREEE (reference sequence). Trimming removed 6 bases from V and 8 bases from J, with 21 bases in between. CDR3 loop: CASTQDRLPTKQYF. The CDR3 DNA reads TGTGCCAGCACGCAGGACAGACTTCCTACGAAGCAGTACTTC.

This chain uses TRBV7-9 with TRBJ1-4; the match to TRBD1 covers 9 bases. The V segment lost 3 bases and the J segment 8 bases; nucleotides outside the gene matches: 4. This CDR3 comprises 14 residues. Germline CDR1 and CDR2: SEHNR and FQNEAQ (reference sequence). CDR3 DNA sequence: TGTGCCAGCAGCTTTGGGACAGGGAAGGAAAAACTGTTTTTT. Amino acid sequence: CASSFGTGKEKLFF.

This chain links TRBV6-5 with TRBJ2-1, with 11 bases lining up with TRBD2. This CDR3 has 15 amino acids. With V trimmed by 8 bases and J by 1 base, 4 bases remained unmatched. CDR1 is MNHEY and CDR2 is SVGAGI in the germline V gene. The CDR3 DNA is TGTGCCAGCTCCACTAGCGGGGGTTCCTACAATGAGCAGTTCTTC. Protein product: CASSTSGGSYNEQFF.

The J gene is TRBJ1-3, the V gene TRBV27; 7 bases match TRBD1. Losses at the gene ends were 4 bases for V and 2 bases for J; bases not matched to a gene: 11. This CDR3 is built from 17 residues. Germline V gene lookup returns CDR1 MNHEY and CDR2 SMNVEV (reference sequence). CDR3 residues: CASSSSSRGMAGNTIYF. The CDR3 DNA reads as TGTGCCAGCAGTTCCTCGTCCAGGGGGATGGCTGGAAACACCATATATTTT.

The chain uses TRBV7-3 and TRBJ2-3; 8 nucleotides agree with TRBD2. The CDR3 is 14 amino acids. V dropped 5 bases and J dropped 3; count of bases not matched to a gene: 4. Per the germline V gene, CDR1 is SGHTA and CDR2 is FQGTGA. CDR3 nucleotide sequence: TGTGCCAGCAGCGACCAGCGGGGGACAGATACGCAGTATTTT. Protein: CASSDQRGTDTQYF.

The chain combines TRBV19 with TRBJ2-3, with D tentatively TRBD1 (6 bases). Germline CDR1 is LNHDA and CDR2 is SQIVND (reference sequence). The CDR3 is 14 residues long. The V end was cut by 3 bases, the J end by 2 bases, with 9 bases between. The CDR3 DNA sequence: TGTGCCAGTAGTATTCAGGGGCTCACAGATACGCAGTATTTT. This encodes CASSIQGLTDTQYF.

This sequence joins TRBV19 and TRBJ2-5; TRBD1 matches 7 bases. V shed 3 bases, J shed 4 bases, and the junction held 2 bases outside the gene matches. The CDR3 runs 13 residues. Per the germline V gene, CDR1 is LNHDA and CDR2 is SQIVND (reference sequence). In nucleotides, the CDR3 is TGTGCCAGTAGTATCCGGACAGGAGAGACCCAGTACTTC. This translates into CASSIRTGETQYF. Based on the CDR3 plus reference TRBV19 and TRBJ2-5, the full variable domain is DGGITQSPKYLFRKEGQNVTLSCEQNLNHDAMYWYRQDPGQGLRLIYYSQIVNDFQKGDIAEGYSVSREKKESFPLTVTSAQKNPTAFYLCASSIRTGETQYFGPGTRLLVL.

The chain links TRBV5-1 to TRBJ1-5, with TRBD1 matching 7 bases. Trimming took 4 bases from V and 0 from J; bases not matched to a gene: 4. CDR1 SGHRS and CDR2 YFSETQ come from the germline V gene. This CDR3 contains 15 residues. In nucleotides, the CDR3 is TGCGCCAGCAGCGCCGGGACAGATAGCAATCAGCCCCAGCATTTT. Translation gives CASSAGTDSNQPQHF. Looking up the rest from reference TRBV5-1 and TRBJ1-5 gives the full variable domain: KAGVTQTPRYLIKTRGQQVTLSCSPISGHRSVSWYQQTPGQGLQFLFEYFSETQRNKGNFPGRFSGRQFSNSRSEMNVSTLELGDSALYLCASSAGTDSNQPQHFGDGTRLSIL.

The chain couples TRBV7-8 to TRBJ1-5, with D maybe TRBD1 (6 bases). Germline CDR1 reads SGHVS; CDR2 reads FQNEAQ. The CDR3 is 15 amino acids. V dropped 5 bases and J dropped 4 bases, with 15 bases sitting between them. DNA for the CDR3: TGTGCCAGCAGCCATGGGCTCAGGGGTAATCAGCCCCAGCATTTT. It translates to CASSHGLRGNQPQHF.

The chain uses TRBV28 and TRBJ1-3, with 8 bases lining up with TRBD1. CDR3 size: 14 residues. CDR1 and CDR2 (germline): MDHEN, SYDVKM. V was clipped by 6 bases and J by 10 bases; unmatched bases: 11. The CDR3 DNA reads TGTGCCAGCAGGCCCGGAACAGGGGGGAAGACCATATATTTT. This gives the protein CASRPGTGGKTIYF.

This rearrangement joins TRBV15 to TRBJ1-2, with 10 bases fitting TRBD1. V shed 1 base, J shed 7 bases, and the junction held 3 bases outside the gene matches. In germline, CDR1 is LNHNV, CDR2 YYDKDF (reference sequence). This CDR3 region has 14 residues. The CDR3 region is CATSRGGTGAGYTF. Written as DNA, the CDR3 is TGTGCCACCAGCAGAGGCGGGACAGGGGCTGGCTACACCTTC.

This clone came up once. This sequence joins TRBV18 and TRBJ1-2, with TRBD1 matching 7 bases. The CDR3 is made up of 14 amino acids. J was trimmed by 6 bases and V by 3 bases; bases with no gene match: 7. Looked up from germline, CDR1 is KGHSH and CDR2 is LQKENI. CDR3 protein: CASSPSTGWDGYTF. The CDR3, as DNA: TGTGCCAGCTCACCGTCGACAGGGTGGGATGGCTACACCTTC.